This section outlines one T cell receptor beta chain sequence together with its context. What it binds is not known. Sequencing templates came from extracted RNA that was reverse transcribed into cDNA. Profiling relied on immunoSEQ multiplex PCR, and the TCRdb table lists in-frame clones only, not all of them. The table records around 190,000 clones, roughly 60% of them present only once. Noted treatment: oral pan-JAK inhibitor, 5-10 mg twice daily. PBMCs served as the source from which CD4+ and CD8+ T cells were sorted. This sample is part of a study of CD8+ T cells in alopecia areata. As for the study in general: Tofacitinib therapy lasting 6 to 18 months was followed by 6 months off drug.

Study-level points and caveats: Many of the expanded lesional clones endured in scalp and blood while on tofacitinib.

The CDR3 consists of 13 residues. Trimming removed 5 bases from V and 8 bases from J, with 13 bases in between. Per germline, CDR1 LNHNV and CDR2 YYDKDF (reference sequence). The clonotype comes from a human donor with alopecia areata. Sequences were derived from CD4+ T cells sorted from blood, sampled at week 24, from a patient treated with tofacitinib. The chain combines TRBV15 with TRBJ2-1, with a possible D match to TRBD1 (5 bases). CDR3 bases: TGTGCCACCAGCCTAAGGGGTCTGGATGAGCAGTTCTTC. It is translated as CATSLRGLDEQFF.